This section outlines one T cell receptor (beta chain) sequence together with its context. Its matching antigen is unknown. The CDR3 goes on 3 residues after the read ends, and that part is filled in from the germline J gene. This sample was taken from a study of T cells in women clearing cervical HPV infection. Genomic DNA, averaging around 1,200 ng per sample, yielded TCR beta CDR3 via immunoSEQ. Here immunoSEQ multiplex PCR was the method, and the copy in TCRdb shows in-frame clones only, minus some. The table for this sample gives about 36,000 clones. CDR1 is SQVTM and CDR2 is ANQGSEA in the germline V gene. V dropped 5 bases and J dropped 4; count of bases not matched to a gene: 3. The CDR3 is 13 amino acids. Study conclusions and caveats: Controls had more TRBV6-7 (about 0.16%) than cases (roughly 0.11%). Associations may precede or follow infection; HPV-specific or memory T cells were not isolated.

The material sequenced was blood buffy coat. This chain joins TRBV29-1 and TRBJ2-2, with 8 positions matching TRBD2. This TCR came from a woman aged 18 to 75 with a cervical HPV16 infection that either progressed to CIN3+ or cleared (not recorded which). The CDR3 sequence is CSVRGGATGELFF. Incomplete CDR3 DNA: TGCAGCGTTCGGGGGGGGGCCACCGGGGAG.